These 3 T cell receptor delta chains came from one sample sequenced in a study of gamma-delta chains in newborns, infants, children. TCRdb called clones anew from the reads with CATT. The sample consists of fewer than 5,000 delta-chain clones, approximately 0.55% of them appearing once. Sequencing was performed on blood. These receptors came from a child who was a newborn, infant or young child, either healthy, febrile or measles-vaccinated (not recorded which).

A word on this clone: This probably arose from a read error, given a far larger clone one base away. Other DNA sequences within the sample encode an identical CDR3. This chain connects TRDV2 to TRDJ3, with 9 bases fitting TRDD3. The germline V gene encodes CDR1 GEAIGNYY and CDR2 EKD. CDR3 size: 18 residues. CDR3 sequence: CACDAGGWSSWDTRQMFF. CDR3 bases: TGCGCCTGTGACGCTGGGGGATGGAGCTCCTGGGACACCCGACAGATGTTTTTC.

By its share, this clone is large. This CDR3 is also generated by other DNA sequences in the sample. The V gene is TRDV2, the J gene TRDJ1; TRDD2 is a possible D gene (8 bases). Germline V CDR1 and CDR2: GEAIGNYY, EKD. This CDR3 contains 21 residues. The ends were cut back, 0 bases at V and 0 bases at J, with 28 bases in the middle. CDR3 residues: CACDTGLPREWGTPYTDKLIF. CDR3 coding DNA: TGTGCCTGTGACACCGGCCTTCCTAGAGAATGGGGGACCCCCTACACCGATAAACTCATCTTT.

This clone counts as medium-sized. A much larger clone differs from this one at a single base, so this may be a read error. The rearrangement uses TRDV2 and TRDJ3; 12 nucleotides align to TRDD3. The V gene end was trimmed by 2 bases and the J gene end by 2 bases; junction bases not matched to a gene: 3. The CDR3 is made up of 18 amino acids. CDR1 is GEAIGNYY and CDR2 is EKD in the germline V gene. CDR3: CACDSTGGYPWDTRQMFF. CDR3 DNA sequence: TGTGCCTGTGACAGTACTGGGGGATACCCCTGGGACACCCGACAGATGTTTTTC.